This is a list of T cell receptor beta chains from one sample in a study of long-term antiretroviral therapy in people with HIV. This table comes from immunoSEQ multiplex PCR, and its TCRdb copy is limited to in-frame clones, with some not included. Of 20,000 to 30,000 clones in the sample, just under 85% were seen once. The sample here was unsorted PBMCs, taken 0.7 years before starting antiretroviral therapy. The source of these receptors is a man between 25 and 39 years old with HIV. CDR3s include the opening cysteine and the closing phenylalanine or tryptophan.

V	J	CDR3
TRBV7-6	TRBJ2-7	CASSPGPNYEQYF
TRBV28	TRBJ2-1	CASSLFQYNEQFF
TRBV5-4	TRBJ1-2	CASSLDKRKGGYTF
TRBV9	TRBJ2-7	CASSGTGYEQYF
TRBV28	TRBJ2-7	CASSLPGDSSYEQYF
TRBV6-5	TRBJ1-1	CASSYSGYTQAFF
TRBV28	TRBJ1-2	CASREQGAHGYTF
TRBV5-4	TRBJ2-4	CASSPGGGGKNIQYF
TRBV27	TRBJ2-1	CASSEGHEQFF
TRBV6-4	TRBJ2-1	CASSDRAGTPYNEQFF
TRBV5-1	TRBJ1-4	CASSFRSGADNEKLFF
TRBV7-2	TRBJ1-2	CASSLAPSPGTGYGYTF
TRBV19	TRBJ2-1	CASSLGLAGVLNNEQFF
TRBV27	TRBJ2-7	CASSPGTGWVSYEQYF
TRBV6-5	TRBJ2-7	CASSYSRDRDSYEQYF
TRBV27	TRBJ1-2	CASSLPDRAFGYTF
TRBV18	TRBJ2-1	CASSPLKGPMVPANEQFF
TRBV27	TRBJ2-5	CASSASPLAGRQETQYF
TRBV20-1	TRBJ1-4	CSASANEKLFF
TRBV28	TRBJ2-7	CASSLYLARGYEQYF
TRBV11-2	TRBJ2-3	CASSEPPPSTDTQYF
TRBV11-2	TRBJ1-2	CASSTRTRYGYTF
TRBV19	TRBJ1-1	CASSIDSRGNTEAFF
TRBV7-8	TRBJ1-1	CASSLTSPAGTEAFF
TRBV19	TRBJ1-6	CASSIDAFNSPLHF
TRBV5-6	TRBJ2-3	CASSGSADTQYF
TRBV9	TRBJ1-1	CASTPGQINTEAFF
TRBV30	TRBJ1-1	CAWSVAAEEAFF
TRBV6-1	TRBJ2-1	CASSEFPSLNEQFF
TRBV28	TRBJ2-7	CASHTPASGSYEQYF
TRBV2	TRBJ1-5	CASSETQGANRQPQHF
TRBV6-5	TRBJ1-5	CASRPGVIGNQPQHF
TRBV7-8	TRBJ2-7	CASSLGRMSSYEQYF
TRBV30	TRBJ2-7	CAWSDTRPSYEQYF
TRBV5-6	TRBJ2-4	CASSLYGLAGADIQYF
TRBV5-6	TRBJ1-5	CASSFSQGLGQPQHF
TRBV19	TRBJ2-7	CASSMASGGVEQYF
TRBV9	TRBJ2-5	CASSASGTGRETQYF
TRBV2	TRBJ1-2	CASRGGPSEVGYTF
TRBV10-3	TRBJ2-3	CAISVDRAAGGDTQYF
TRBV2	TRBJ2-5	CASLRQGTQETQYF
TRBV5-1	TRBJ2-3	CASSLEGRLDTQYF